These 26 T cell receptor beta chains share one sample of origin, sequenced in a study of shared clonotypes between healthy human individuals. Sequencing used immunoSEQ multiplex PCR; TCRdb keeps in-frame clones, though not all of them. Among under 2.5 million clones listed, 85% to 95% were seen once. Sequencing was done on a sample of naive CD4+ T cells from PBMCs. Subset reported: CD45RA+ positively selected. All receptors derive from a young man in good health. Some clones in this sample may be carry-over from other donors' samples.

J is TRBJ1-2 and V is TRBV5-1, with D unresolved. From germline, CDR1 is SGHRS and CDR2 YFSETQ. This CDR3 region has 14 residues. Trimming stripped 3 bases from V and 8 bases from J, with 17 bases between. CDR3 sequence: CASSSDARSGGYTF. CDR3 in DNA: TGCGCCAGCAGCTCGGATGCTAGGTCCGGGGGCTACACCTTC. Complete variable domain (other parts from reference TRBV5-1 and TRBJ1-2): KAGVTQTPRYLIKTRGQQVTLSCSPISGHRSVSWYQQTPGQGLQFLFEYFSETQRNKGNFPGRFSGRQFSNSRSEMNVSTLELGDSALYLCASSSDARSGGYTFGSGTRLTVV.

Notes on this clone: Compared with germline, one end of the junction differs, possibly owing to a read error. The chain is built from TRBV5-1 and TRBJ1-4, with D hard to call. The CDR3 loop spans 14 amino acids. Germline lookup yields CDR1 SGHRS and CDR2 YFSETQ. The CDR3 coding sequence is TGCGCCAGCAGCCCCAGTCGGGCTAAGGAAAAACTGTTTTTT. Protein: CASSPSRAKEKLFF.

V and J are TRBV5-1 and TRBJ2-7; D assignment may be TRBD1 or TRBD2 (6 bases each). Trimming stripped 5 bases from V and 5 bases from J, with 14 bases between. Germline V gives CDR1 SGHRS, CDR2 YFSETQ. This CDR3 contains 13 residues. CDR3: CASSEGGPNEQYF. In DNA form, the CDR3 reads TGCGCCAGCAGTGAGGGGGGTCCTAACGAGCAGTACTTC.

V usage is TRBV28 and J usage is TRBJ1-2; maybe TRBD1 (5 bases). Trimming left V 8 bases short and J 4 bases short, with 8 bases between. CDR3 size: 11 residues. Germline V gives CDR1 MDHEN, CDR2 SYDVKM. The CDR3 region is CASAGSYGYTF. Here the CDR3 DNA reads TGTGCCAGCGCAGGGAGCTATGGCTACACCTTC.

The chain carries TRBV6-6 and TRBJ1-1; 7 nucleotides match TRBD1. V gave up 6 bases and J gave up 6 bases; unmatched junction bases: 7. Germline V CDR1 and CDR2: MNHNY, SVGAGI (reference sequence). The CDR3 has 13 residues. The DNA of the CDR3 is TGTGCCAGCAGCGACCTCAGGGGGGCTGAAGCTTTCTTT. Amino acid sequence: CASSDLRGAEAFF.

The table lists this clone with a count of one. The V and J genes are TRBV9 and TRBJ2-7; 12 bases fit TRBD2. The V segment lost 4 bases and the J segment 12 bases; nucleotides outside the gene matches: 8. The CDR3 covers 13 residues. Germline assignment: CDR1 SGDLS and CDR2 YYNGEE. The chain's CDR3 is CASSLTTSGRLYF. As DNA, the CDR3 is TGTGCCAGCAGCTTAACCACTAGCGGGAGGCTGTACTTC. Full variable domain (outside the CDR3, taken from reference TRBV9 and TRBJ2-7): DSGVTQTPKHLITATGQRVTLRCSPRSGDLSVYWYQQSLDQGLQFLIQYYNGEERAKGNILERFSAQQFPDLHSELNLSSLELGDSALYFCASSLTTSGRLYFGPGTRLTVT.

V is TRBV28 and J is TRBJ2-7; 15 bases are a match to TRBD2. The CDR3 runs 16 residues. V trimming: 2 bases; J trimming: 3 bases; junction bases outside the gene matches: 2. Per the germline V gene, CDR1 is MDHEN and CDR2 is SYDVKM. The CDR3 DNA is TGTGCCAGCAGTTTACTGGGACTAGCGGGAGGCTACGAGCAGTACTTC. It codes for CASSLLGLAGGYEQYF.

The J gene is TRBJ2-1, the V gene TRBV19; 10 bases are a match to TRBD1. The germline CDR1 and CDR2 sequences are LNHDA and SQIVND (reference sequence). After removal of 3 bases from V and 0 bases from J, the junction contained 14 bases not matched to a gene. The CDR3 contains 20 residues. CDR3 DNA: TGTGCCAGTAGTATCCTCGGGGACAGGGGACTAAGGGACTCCTACAATGAGCAGTTCTTC. This encodes CASSILGDRGLRDSYNEQFF. Variable domain in full (rest from reference TRBV19 and TRBJ2-1): DGGITQSPKYLFRKEGQNVTLSCEQNLNHDAMYWYRQDPGQGLRLIYYSQIVNDFQKGDIAEGYSVSREKKESFPLTVTSAQKNPTAFYLCASSILGDRGLRDSYNEQFFGPGTRLTVL.

The chain joins TRBV10-2 to TRBJ2-3; TRBD2 matches 13 bases. Germline loops: CDR1 WSHSY, CDR2 SAAADI. The CDR3 runs 17 residues. The V and J ends lost 5 bases and 7 bases, in that order; junction bases with no gene match: 12. The DNA for the CDR3 is TGCGCCAGCAGTTCATTTGGGACTAGCGGGACCGTATATACGCAGTATTTT. Encoded protein: CASSSFGTSGTVYTQYF.

This clone occurred a few times. This sample includes further DNA sequences coding for the same CDR3. The J gene is TRBJ1-1, the V gene TRBV7-3, with D unclear. Germline values: CDR1 SGHTA, CDR2 FQGTGA. This CDR3 region has 13 residues. With 1 base removed from V and 1 base from J, the gap between germline ends came to 4 bases. For the CDR3, the DNA is TGTGCCAGCAGCTTAAGGCAGAACACTGAAGCTTTCTTT. Protein sequence: CASSLRQNTEAFF.

Comment on this clone: A single base is all that separates this from a far larger clone, so a read error is likely. This chain joins TRBV5-6 and TRBJ2-7, with 14 positions matching TRBD2. This CDR3 has 14 amino acids. Germline V lookup: CDR1 SGHDT, CDR2 YYEEEE. After removal of 4 bases from V and 5 bases from J, the junction contained 2 bases not matched to a gene. The CDR3 sequence: CASSRGLAGDEQYF. For the CDR3, the DNA is TGTGCCAGCAGCCGGGGACTAGCGGGAGACGAGCAGTACTTC.

The gene calls are TRBV2 and TRBJ1-1; 9 nucleotides align to TRBD1. The CDR3 runs 15 residues. The V gene's germline CDR1 is SNHLY and CDR2 FYNNEI. Trimming took 5 bases from V and 1 from J; bases not matched to a gene: 5. The CDR3 DNA sequence: TGTGCCAGCAGTTTCCGGGACAGGGCGAACACTGAAGCTTTCTTT. This encodes CASSFRDRANTEAFF. The whole variable domain, remainder taken from reference TRBV2 and TRBJ1-1, is EPEVTQTPSHQVTQMGQEVILRCVPISNHLYFYWYRQILGQKVEFLVSFYNNEISEKSEIFDDQFSVERPDGSNFTLKIRSTKLEDSAMYFCASSFRDRANTEAFFGQGTRLTVV.

This clone was seen a single time. The gene calls are TRBV7-2 and TRBJ2-1; D gene uncertain. The CDR3 consists of 16 residues. Looked up from germline, CDR1 is SGHTA and CDR2 is FQGNSA. V was pared by 1 base and J by 6 bases, with 16 bases between. This CDR3 is CASSLVMGSPSNEQFF. CDR3 coding DNA: TGTGCCAGCAGCTTAGTTATGGGGTCTCCCTCCAATGAGCAGTTCTTC.

This clone was picked up a small number of times. The V gene is TRBV5-1, the J gene TRBJ1-1; 9 bases agree with TRBD1. Germline-derived CDR1 and CDR2 are SGHRS and YFSETQ. The CDR3 is made up of 15 amino acids. The junction had 8 bases not matched to a gene; V was cut back by 4 bases and J by 4 bases. The CDR3 nucleotides read TGCGCCAGCAGCCCCCGGACAGGGGTGATCACTGAAGCTTTCTTT. Translating gives CASSPRTGVITEAFF.

The V gene is TRBV28, the J gene TRBJ1-2; the match to TRBD1 covers 9 bases. V lost 6 bases to trimming and J lost 4 bases; unmatched junction nucleotides: 9. This CDR3 is built from 15 residues. The germline gives CDR1 MDHEN, CDR2 SYDVKM. Written as DNA, the CDR3 is TGTGCCAGCAGGGGACAGGGAGACAGGTCCTATGGCTACACCTTC. It is translated as CASRGQGDRSYGYTF.

The chain recombines TRBV5-4 with TRBJ2-3, with 15 bases matching TRBD2. V trimming: 4 bases; J trimming: 5 bases; junction bases outside the gene matches: 2. The CDR3 runs to 15 residues. Germline V lookup: CDR1 SGHNT, CDR2 YYREEE (reference sequence). CDR3 sequence (DNA): TGTGCCAGCAGCATGGGACTAGCGGGAGGAGATACGCAGTATTTT. Its protein product is CASSMGLAGGDTQYF.

The chain couples TRBV6-6 to TRBJ1-5; 9 nucleotides match TRBD1. The CDR3 covers 16 residues. Germline assignment: CDR1 MNHNY and CDR2 SVGAGI (reference sequence). V dropped 2 bases and J dropped 5; count of bases not matched to a gene: 7. CDR3 amino acids: CASSYGTGSRDQPQHF. The CDR3 DNA sequence: TGTGCCAGCAGTTACGGGACAGGGTCTCGAGATCAGCCCCAGCATTTT.

This clone was seen more than once but under ten times. The V call is TRBV7-9, the J call TRBJ1-1, with D hard to call. The V gene's germline CDR1 is SEHNR and CDR2 FQNEAQ (reference sequence). CDR3 length equals 13 residues. The ends were cut back, 1 base at V and 5 bases at J, with 8 bases in the middle. CDR3 bases: TGTGCCAGCAGCTTAGAAGTACAGACTGAAGCTTTCTTT. It translates to CASSLEVQTEAFF.

This sequence joins TRBV7-8 and TRBJ1-5, with TRBD1 as a possible D gene (5 bases). V lost 1 base and J lost 7, with 20 bases in between. The CDR3 sequence is 17 residues long. Per germline, CDR1 SGHVS and CDR2 FQNEAQ. CDR3 nucleotides: TGTGCCAGCAGCTTAGGTACTGTGGGACTGCTTAGCCAGCCCCAGCATTTT. As protein: CASSLGTVGLLSQPQHF. Supplemented by reference TRBV7-8 and TRBJ1-5, the full variable domain reads GAGVSQSPRYKVAKRGQDVALRCDPISGHVSLFWYQQALGQGPEFLTYFQNEAQLDKSGLPSDRFFAERPEGSVSTLKIQRTQQEDSAVYLCASSLGTVGLLSQPQHFGDGTRLSIL.

V usage is TRBV11-2 and J usage is TRBJ2-2; D is possibly TRBD2 (5 bases). V lost 1 base and J lost 7, with 16 bases in between. CDR1 is SGHAT, CDR2 FQNNGV, per germline. The CDR3 is made up of 16 amino acids. The DNA for the CDR3 is TGTGCCAGCAGCTTAGGAACCGTCCCGAGCGGCGGGGAGCTGTTTTTT. As protein: CASSLGTVPSGGELFF.

The V and J genes are TRBV5-3 and TRBJ2-7; 7 nucleotides line up with TRBD2. TRBV5-3 is an ORF, with its function uncertain. CDR3 length equals 15 residues. V was pared by 4 bases and J by 0 bases, with 7 bases of the junction left unmatched. This chain's CDR3 is CARSHTSARSYEQYF. Here the CDR3 DNA reads TGTGCCAGAAGCCATACTAGCGCCCGCTCCTACGAGCAGTACTTC.

This chain joins TRBV10-3 and TRBJ2-2; D could derive from TRBD1 or TRBD2 (5 bases each). From germline, CDR1 is ENHRY and CDR2 SYGVKD. Between the trimmed V and J ends, which lost 6 bases and 5 bases, there was a span of 13 bases. This CDR3 is built from 14 residues. The DNA of the CDR3 is TGTGCCATCAGAACCCTAGAGGGGACCGGGGAGCTGTTTTTT. The encoded protein is CAIRTLEGTGELFF.

The chain couples TRBV4-1 to TRBJ2-5, with 7 positions matching TRBD1. The J call may be in error: the DNA end matches TRBJ2-7 better. The CDR3 contains 17 residues. Germline CDR1 is MGHRA and CDR2 is YSYEKL. CDR3 in amino acids: CASSQQTGTARAYEQYF. Here the CDR3 DNA reads TGCGCCAGCAGCCAGCAAACCGGGACAGCCAGGGCATACGAGCAGTACTTC.

The chain uses TRBV19 and TRBJ2-2, with 7 bases matching TRBD1. The J segment lost 7 bases and the V segment lost 6 bases, leaving 11 bases of the junction unmatched. Germline values: CDR1 LNHDA, CDR2 SQIVND (reference sequence). The CDR3 sequence is 15 residues long. The CDR3 nucleotides read TGTGCCAGTAGGTCTCCGGGACAGACCATCGGGGAGCTGTTTTTT. This encodes CASRSPGQTIGELFF.

In regard to this clone: One end of the junction does not line up with germline, which may come from a read error. The chain employs TRBV5-1 and TRBJ2-1; D possibly corresponds to TRBD1 (5 bases). The germline V gene encodes CDR1 SGHRS and CDR2 YFSETQ. The CDR3 spans 12 residues. CDR3 in amino acids: CASSFDRTEQFF. For the CDR3, the DNA is TGTGCCAGCAGCTTCGACAGAACTGAGCAGTTCTTC.

V is TRBV28 and J is TRBJ2-7; 11 bases are a match to TRBD2. The CDR3 runs to 16 residues. V dropped 3 bases and J dropped 2; count of bases not matched to a gene: 6. Germline values: CDR1 MDHEN, CDR2 SYDVKM. The CDR3 DNA reads TGTGCCAGCAGTTTTCTAGCGGGAGGTATAACCTACGAGCAGTACTTC. This encodes CASSFLAGGITYEQYF. Full variable domain (rest looked up from reference TRBV28 and TRBJ2-7): DVKVTQSSRYLVKRTGEKVFLECVQDMDHENMFWYRQDPGLGLRLIYFSYDVKMKEKGDIPEGYSVSREKKERFSLILESASTNQTSMYLCASSFLAGGITYEQYFGPGTRLTVT.